This T cell receptor beta chain was captured in a study of T cell responses to AZD1222 COVID-19 vaccine. Overall study findings and caveats: Donors in the cohort were predominantly white British and more often female, and clonal diversity was possibly underestimated. Among spike-specific TCRs, nearly half reportedly target unmutated variant regions. Among those given AZD1222, only 5 to 7 were seropositive at baseline.

V was pared by 6 bases and J by 9 bases, with 13 bases of the junction left unmatched. Germline loops: CDR1 MNHEY, CDR2 SVGAGI. This CDR3 has 15 residues. Libraries were prepared by immunoSEQ multiplex PCR; TCRdb keeps only in-frame clonotypes and omits some of them. The repertoire includes some 93,000 clones, approximately 88% of them detected once, and 9% to 13% sits in the top ten. Concerning this clone itself: The antigen remains undetermined.

Second doses at about 4 or about 12 weeks were pooled. The receptor comes from an adult who received the AZD1222 COVID-19 vaccine. The chain recombines TRBV6-5 with TRBJ1-2, with TRBD1 matching 10 bases. Sequenced here: peripheral blood, sampled 28 days after the second AZD1222 dose. This CDR3 reads CASSGGQGGSLRYTF. CDR3 nucleotides: TGTGCCAGCAGCGGCGGACAGGGGGGATCCTTACGCTACACCTTC.